Shown below are 8 T cell receptor beta chains from a single sample sequenced in a study of blood T cell repertoires in COVID-19. Only in-frame clones appear in the TCRdb table, and some are missing; sequencing was by immunoSEQ multiplex PCR. The table includes approximately 170,000 clones, 84% detected once. Sequenced material: peripheral blood. Receptor source: a woman in her 70s with COVID-19, enrolled during active disease.

This clone came up a few times. V gene TRBV29-1 combines with J gene TRBJ1-5, with D tentatively TRBD1 (6 bases). Trimming cost V 6 bases and J 9 bases, with 18 bases left between them. The CDR3 is made up of 13 amino acids. Germline V gene lookup returns CDR1 SQVTM and CDR2 ANQGSEA. The CDR3 sequence: CSVGDIGVGPQHF. CDR3 in DNA: TGCAGCGTGGGGGACATCGGGGTGGGGCCCCAGCATTTT.

The chain uses TRBV27 and TRBJ2-1; perhaps TRBD2 as D (6 bases). This CDR3 spans 16 amino acids. Germline V gives CDR1 MNHEY, CDR2 SMNVEV (reference sequence). The V gene lost 9 bases and the J gene lost 0 bases, with 18 bases spanning the gap. This CDR3 reads CASSVGTVISYNEQFF. The CDR3 DNA is TGTGCCAGTTCTGTTGGGACTGTAATCTCCTACAATGAGCAGTTCTTC.

The V call is TRBV28, the J call TRBJ2-7, with 8 bases that match TRBD2. This CDR3 contains 15 residues. Germline values: CDR1 MDHEN, CDR2 SYDVKM. The J segment lost 6 bases and the V segment lost 5 bases, leaving 12 bases of the junction unmatched. The chain's CDR3 is CASSPLGTSGAEQYF. CDR3 coding DNA: TGTGCCAGCAGTCCCTTAGGGACTAGTGGTGCCGAGCAGTACTTC. Full variable domain (outside the CDR3, taken from reference TRBV28 and TRBJ2-7): DVKVTQSSRYLVKRTGEKVFLECVQDMDHENMFWYRQDPGLGLRLIYFSYDVKMKEKGDIPEGYSVSREKKERFSLILESASTNQTSMYLCASSPLGTSGAEQYFGPGTRLTVT.

V and J are TRBV19 and TRBJ2-4; D call uncertain. The CDR3 has 16 residues. V was pared by 1 base and J by 0 bases, with 10 bases between. Germline V CDR1 and CDR2: LNHDA, SQIVND (reference sequence). The CDR3 sequence: CASSIGAALAKNIQYF. The CDR3 nucleotides read TGTGCCAGTAGTATAGGGGCAGCCCTAGCCAAAAACATTCAGTACTTC.

J is TRBJ1-4 and V is TRBV7-2; no firm D call. Deletions cut 6 bases from V and 4 bases from J, with 15 bases between. The CDR3 covers 15 residues. The germline V gene encodes CDR1 SGHTA and CDR2 FQGNSA. CDR3 loop: CASSYTGLNNEKLFF. DNA for the CDR3: TGTGCCAGCAGTTACACCGGACTGAATAATGAAAAACTGTTTTTT.

The J gene is TRBJ2-3, the V gene TRBV6-5, with D perhaps matching TRBD1 (5 bases). The germline V gene encodes CDR1 MNHEY and CDR2 SVGAGI. The CDR3 length is 13 residues. V was trimmed by 6 bases and J by 3 bases, leaving 10 bases between them. CDR3 region: CASRSPGTDTQYF. The CDR3 region has the DNA TGTGCCAGCAGGTCCCCAGGGACAGATACGCAGTATTTT.

The chain combines TRBV11-2 with TRBJ1-4; no clear D. Germline V gene data show CDR1 as SGHAT and CDR2 as FQNNGV. This CDR3 contains 16 residues. V was trimmed by 8 bases and J by 0 bases, leaving 16 bases between them. CDR3 nucleotide sequence: TGTGCCAGCCGAGAGGGCCGGGGTGCAACTAATGAAAAACTGTTTTTT. It specifies CASREGRGATNEKLFF.

The rearrangement joins TRBV19 to TRBJ1-1, with 9 bases fitting TRBD1. Germline V gene lookup returns CDR1 LNHDA and CDR2 SQIVND (reference sequence). The CDR3 extends over 13 amino acids. Unmatched junction bases numbered 5, after V lost 7 bases and J lost 5 bases. The CDR3 loop is CASKRQGVTEAFF. CDR3 nucleotide sequence: TGTGCCAGTAAAAGACAGGGGGTAACTGAAGCTTTCTTT.